This is a list of T cell receptor beta chains from one sample in a study of beta chain features in type 1 diabetes. Produced via immunoSEQ multiplex PCR; TCRdb's table is partial and in-frame only. Among approximately 150,000 clones listed, 8% to 13% were seen once. Source material: naive CD4+ T cells from blood. Receptor source: a man aged 18 to 30 in good health. CDR3s include the opening cysteine and the closing phenylalanine or tryptophan. The D gene is left open where the match is weak. The listing skips clone size in some rows; elsewhere it reads once, few, many or a size class.

j_gene,d_gene,v_gene,abundance,CDR3aa,CDR3nt
TRBJ1-1,-,TRBV30,-,CAWRGDTTNTEAFF,TGTGCCTGGAGAGGGGACACAACGAACACTGAAGCTTTCTTT
TRBJ2-7,-,TRBV30,few,CAWSREREQYF,TGTGCCTGGAGTCGGGAGAGAGAGCAGTACTTC
TRBJ1-6,TRBD1,TRBV9,-,CASSVGIGTGGSSYNSPLHF,TGTGCCAGCAGCGTAGGTATCGGGACAGGTGGGAGCTCCTATAATTCACCCCTCCACTTT
TRBJ2-5,-,TRBV30,many,CAWNKPGVQTQYF,TGTGCCTGGAACAAGCCAGGGGTGCAGACCCAGTACTTC
TRBJ1-6,TRBD1,TRBV7-2,few,CASSFGDSLSPLHF,TGTGCCAGCAGCTTCGGGGACAGCCTTTCACCCCTCCACTTT
TRBJ2-6,-,TRBV5-6,-,CASSLKQGAGANVLTF,TGTGCCAGCAGCTTAAAACAGGGAGCTGGGGCCAACGTCCTGACTTTC
TRBJ2-7,-,TRBV20-1,-,CSGVAFYEQYF,TGCAGCGGAGTGGCATTCTACGAGCAGTACTTC
TRBJ2-2,-,TRBV5-6,-,CASSSGLAKGELFF,TGTGCCAGCAGCTCGGGACTCGCTAAGGGGGAGCTGTTTTTT
TRBJ1-5,TRBD1,TRBV6-5,few,CASSLTGGGNQPQHF,TGTGCCAGCAGTTTAACAGGGGGCGGCAATCAGCCCCAGCATTTT
TRBJ2-1,TRBD2,TRBV19,few,CASHSGGENNEQFF,TGTGCCAGTCATAGCGGGGGGGAAAACAATGAGCAGTTCTTC
TRBJ1-6,-,TRBV7-8,many,CASSFPGNSPLHF,TGTGCCAGCAGCTTTCCGGGGAATTCACCCCTCCACTTT
TRBJ2-2,TRBD2,TRBV11-1,-,CASSSPGLGNTGELFF,TGTGCCAGCAGCTCACCGGGACTAGGGAACACCGGGGAGCTGTTTTTT
TRBJ2-7,-,TRBV5-1,-,CASSSDNYEQYF,TGCGCCAGCAGCTCCGACAACTACGAGCAGTACTTC
TRBJ2-2,TRBD2,TRBV4-3,-,CASSPGTRNTGELFF,TGCGCCAGCAGCCCCGGGACTAGGAACACCGGGGAGCTGTTTTTT
TRBJ1-5,-,TRBV30,-,CAFTDTTYQPQHF,TGTGCCTTTACGGACACTACTTATCAGCCCCAGCATTTT
TRBJ2-4,TRBD1,TRBV7-2,many,CASSTGTVNIQYF,TGTGCCAGCAGCACAGGGACAGTAAACATTCAGTACTTC
TRBJ1-3,TRBD1,TRBV5-1,many,CASSLTGVGNTIYF,TGCGCCAGCAGCTTGACAGGGGTCGGAAACACCATATATTTT
TRBJ1-6,TRBD1,TRBV30,many,CAWRTGGNSPLHF,TGTGCCTGGCGGACAGGAGGTAATTCACCCCTCCACTTT
TRBJ2-7,TRBD1,TRBV7-9,few,CASSLNRPGTGSNEQYF,TGTGCCAGCAGCTTAAATCGTCCGGGGACAGGGAGCAACGAGCAGTACTTC
TRBJ2-1,-,TRBV7-9,-,CASSRGGSSYNEQFF,TGTGCCAGCAGCCGAGGTGGTAGCTCCTACAATGAGCAGTTCTTC
TRBJ2-7,-,TRBV4-1,-,CASSQGGSYEQYF,TGCGCCAGCAGCCAAGGAGGATCCTACGAGCAGTACTTC
TRBJ1-4,TRBD1,TRBV7-6,-,CASSLGQGVEKLFF,TGTGCCAGCAGCTTGGGACAGGGAGTTGAAAAACTGTTTTTT
TRBJ2-2,TRBD2,TRBV11-2,-,CASRGLADTGELFF,TGTGCCAGCAGAGGACTAGCGGACACCGGGGAGCTGTTTTTT
TRBJ2-2,-,TRBV9,-,CASSVGPPNTGELFF,TGTGCCAGCAGCGTAGGGCCACCGAACACCGGGGAGCTGTTTTTT
TRBJ2-1,-,TRBV27,-,CASSRRQNSYNEQFF,TGTGCCAGCAGCCGACGACAGAACTCCTACAATGAGCAGTTCTTC
TRBJ1-2,TRBD1,TRBV7-9,-,CASSFDDRGGYTF,TGTGCCAGCAGCTTCGATGACAGGGGTGGCTACACCTTC
TRBJ2-7,-,TRBV6-5,-,CASKQQLAYEQYF,TGTGCCAGCAAACAACAGCTGGCCTACGAGCAGTACTTC
TRBJ2-3,-,TRBV4-2,few,CASSSTQSTDTQYF,TGTGCCAGCAGCTCCACACAAAGCACAGATACGCAGTATTTT
TRBJ2-5,-,TRBV5-5,-,CASSFLSVQETQYF,TGTGCCAGCAGCTTTCTCTCTGTACAAGAGACCCAGTACTTC
TRBJ1-3,-,TRBV2,few,CASSVQSGNTIYF,TGTGCCAGCAGTGTGCAGTCTGGAAACACCATATATTTT
TRBJ2-4,-,TRBV27,-,CASSLTGPGDIQYF,TGTGCCAGCAGTTTAACGGGCCCGGGGGACATTCAGTACTTC
TRBJ2-3,-,TRBV30,-,CAWGEVGDTQYF,TGTGCCTGGGGGGAGGTCGGAGATACGCAGTATTTT
TRBJ1-2,-,TRBV7-2,-,CASSLMGANYGYTF,TGTGCCAGCAGCTTAATGGGGGCCAACTATGGCTACACCTTC
TRBJ2-2,-,TRBV30,-,CAWSPGSARRGELFF,TGTGCCTGGAGCCCCGGGTCAGCGCGAAGGGGGGAGCTGTTTTTT
TRBJ2-7,TRBD2,TRBV28,-,CASTWGGSSYEQYF,TGTGCCAGCACCTGGGGGGGAAGTAGCTACGAGCAGTACTTC
TRBJ2-7,TRBD1,TRBV19,-,CASSLLGQVDYEQYF,TGTGCCAGTAGCCTCCTCGGACAGGTTGACTACGAGCAGTACTTC
TRBJ2-3,-,TRBV5-4,few,CASSSRLLPTDTQYF,TGTGCCAGCAGCTCGAGACTCCTTCCCACAGATACGCAGTATTTT
TRBJ2-7,-,TRBV7-2,-,CASSLDWQAYEQYF,TGTGCCAGCAGCTTAGATTGGCAAGCCTACGAGCAGTACTTC
TRBJ2-6,-,TRBV6-6,-,CASSYDRRANVLTF,TGTGCCAGCAGTTACGACAGGAGGGCCAACGTCCTGACTTTC
TRBJ2-3,TRBD2,TRBV7-9,few,CASSQRTSGGVTDTQYF,TGTGCCAGCAGCCAACGGACTAGCGGGGGGGTCACAGATACGCAGTATTTT
TRBJ2-3,TRBD2,TRBV7-2,few,CASSRRDSGVADTQYF,TGTGCCAGCAGCCGACGGGATAGCGGGGTGGCAGATACGCAGTATTTT
TRBJ2-5,-,TRBV7-3,-,CASSPHLSGGRETQYF,TGTGCCAGCAGCCCCCATTTATCGGGGGGCCGGGAGACCCAGTACTTC
TRBJ2-1,TRBD2,TRBV12-5,few,CASAQSGGVNEQFF,TGTGCTAGTGCCCAAAGCGGGGGGGTAAATGAGCAGTTCTTC